This T cell receptor (beta chain) was sequenced in a study of OX40 agonist ivuxolimab in advanced cancers. For the study at large: A mean age of roughly 62 years, range about 23 to 80, was recorded, and roughly 80% were male.

Overall study findings and caveats: Also present in some nonresponders was a low level of normalized T-cell clonal expansion.

This CDR3 contains 13 residues. V lost 7 bases and J lost 10; bases outside the gene matches: 9. Germline assignment: CDR1 MNHNY and CDR2 SVGAGI (reference sequence). The table came from immunoSEQ multiplex PCR; TCRdb's copy has only in-frame clones and leaves some out. Among approximately 54,000 clones listed, 80% to 95% were seen once. Note on this clone: The antigen is not known.

The receptor was derived from an adult with an advanced solid tumor such as melanoma, head and neck, liver or kidney cancer. Specimen: CD4+ or CD8+ T cells sorted from blood, collected in a trial of the OX40 agonist ivuxolimab. The chain joins TRBV6-6 to TRBJ1-4, with 7 nucleotides matching TRBD1. The CDR3: CASNTNRQGKLFF. The CDR3 DNA is TGTGCCAGCAACACAAACCGACAGGGAAAACTGTTTTTT.